This T cell receptor beta chain comes out of a study of blood T cells in healthy people across ages. Study-wide context: For every two T cells, template switching captured about one barcoded beta molecule. Study results and limitations: Per million T cells, TCR beta diversity dropped roughly linearly as age increased.

Donors each provided about 10 milliliters of peripheral blood. This clonotype occurred a few times. Its specificity is not known. V lost 4 bases to trimming and J lost 8 bases; unmatched junction nucleotides: 7. The germline V gene encodes CDR1 LGHNA and CDR2 YNFKEQ. This CDR3 is built from 13 residues. PCR was performed a second time for about 7 to 11 cycles using a sample-barcoded 5' primer and a J-beta primer mix. TCRdb recomputed calls from the 5' RACE reads with MiXCR, one row per CDR3 protein. The table has approximately 1,000,000 distinct CDR3 sequences, more than 30% seen once. This receptor was taken from a young man in good health. The chain combines TRBV4-2 with TRBJ1-1, with 7 positions matching TRBD1. Specimen: blood. DNA for the CDR3: TGTGCCAGCAGCCCCGGGACAGCCCCCGAAGCTTTCTTT. Translating gives CASSPGTAPEAFF.